The present TCR beta chain was sequenced within a study of T-cell memory formation after mild COVID-19. As for the study in general: The study found TCR clusters largely donor specific. Points from the study as a whole: Clones contracting day 15 to 85 were balanced CD4/CD8; later expanders leaned CD4+.

TCRdb analysed the 5' RACE reads with MiXCR anew, one entry per CDR3 protein. The table includes about half a million distinct CDR3 sequences, roughly 20% detected once. Germline-derived CDR1 and CDR2 are MNHEY and SVGEGT. V shed 2 bases and J shed 3 bases, with 13 bases lying between them. This CDR3 has 15 residues. Turning to this clonotype: Antigen specificity is unknown.

Specimen: PBMCs or a T cell subset sorted from them (not recorded which). The chain combines TRBV6-2 or TRBV6-3 with TRBJ1-2, with unresolved D. The TCR comes from an adult woman who had mild COVID-19 (a few samples of this study predate the infection). Cell type and time point are not known. CDR3 amino acids: CASSYPPDVYYGYTF. In DNA form, the CDR3 reads TGTGCCAGCAGTTACCCTCCCGACGTCTACTATGGCTACACCTTC.